This entry describes one T cell receptor beta chain. No cognate antigen has been identified for it. One base away there is no much larger clone; base qualities are not given. These data originate in a study of cytomegalovirus exposure and HLA in healthy donors (dated by TCRdb to 2016 to 2017). Context from the whole study: According to an earlier analysis of 587 of the donors, 150 million to 200 million T cells yielded 117 million unique TCR beta sequences and about 300 Gb of sequence data. An early release covering about 600 HLA-typed donors comprised about 320 gigabases of sequencing data and tens of millions of unique TCR sequences. Rather than drawing on any new phenotypic data, the later analysis identified candidate immune exposures from TCR beta sequences and the way those sequences occurred across donors. Donor age, sex, ethnicity and CMV serostatus were compiled together with the repertoire data. In an earlier analysis of roughly 600 of the donors, high-throughput TCR beta sequencing was used to judge whether each TCR beta V gene segment behaved as functional or pseudogenic. To predict cytomegalovirus infection status, the study combined high-throughput TCR immunosequencing, statistical association of individual TCRs with disease status, and machine learning. In a later analysis, previously published TCR beta repertoires from 550 to 750 donors were re-analyzed and high-resolution HLA genotyping was added so that TCR occurrence patterns could be studied. The study used immunosequencing to profile the T cell repertoires of more than 650 subjects and linked those repertoires to cytomegalovirus serostatus. Besides the first cohort of hundreds of subjects, a separate validation cohort made up of 95 to 150 different subjects was used. Both class I and class II loci were covered by HLA typing, at four-digit resolution. The study aimed to test whether signatures of past pathogen exposure could be identified by cataloging public T cell receptors. In a later genetic analysis, genome-wide SNP genotypes for about 65% of the 666 donors were used, and that subset was treated as a discovery cohort. On average, about 240,000 unique TCR beta nucleotide sequences were sequenced per donor among about 400 genotyped donors of the cohort, with around 19% of those sequences being non-productive. Of the roughly 400 genotyped donors, 65% to 90% were placed in the genetic ancestry cluster associated with self-reported Caucasian donors. Every repertoire in the discovery cohort had been generated on one and the same sequencing platform. Roughly five DR-DQ haplotypes were handled as single units for association and clustering, since linkage in the cohort was strong. Typing coverage differed by locus: A, B, C, DRB1 and DQB1 were typed in roughly 620-640 donors, DQA1 in 522, DPA1 in some 600, and DPB1 in 450 to 480.

Preparation of the library involved the immunoSEQ multiplex PCR assay. For the multiplex PCR, a mixture combining 60 forward primers for TCR Vbeta segments and 13 reverse primers for TCR Jbeta segments was used. The CDR3 region of rearranged TCR beta genes was amplified from genomic DNA with a multiplex PCR assay. The Illumina HiSeq System was used to sequence the amplified TCR beta libraries as 87-base-pair reads. In the original analysis: A later analysis tallied around 80 million unique TCR beta chains across the 666 repertoires, and around 9.9 million of those chains were shared by two or more donors. To remove PCR and sequencing errors, raw reads were error-corrected and collapsed into unique sequences using a nearest-neighbor algorithm that merged closely related sequences. V, D and J gene segments were assigned by aligning CDR3 sequences to IMGT reference sequences. Each retained sequence needed at least a six-nucleotide match to both a V gene segment and a J gene segment. Rearrangements were classified as productive when the CDR3 lacked stop codons and remained in frame with V and J, and all other rearrangements were classified as non-productive. Following IMGT convention, CDR3 was defined as the stretch from the second conserved V-encoded cysteine to the conserved J-encoded phenylalanine. The earlier analysis of about 590 of the donors excluded sequences that lacked an unambiguous match to a single V gene segment. An earlier analysis of around 600 of the donors classified V segments as functional when productive rearrangements were above 56.7% and as segregating when the standard deviation between donors was above 5%. A statistical classification framework was built to diagnose cytomegalovirus status from the catalog of TCR beta chain sequences. In a later analysis, V and J genes were assigned by comparing TCR nucleotide sequences against IMGT/GENE-DB human TR gene sequences. A later analysis assigned CDR3 sequences and most-parsimonious VDJ recombination scenarios with the TCRdist pipeline. In a later analysis, every TCR beta chain was defined by the combination of its CDR3 amino acid sequence and its V-gene family, and reads without a unique V-gene family were dropped. A later analysis removed roughly 590 highly shared, low-generation-probability nucleotide sequences to deal with suspected cross-contamination and a sequencing artifact. In a later analysis, a clonal expansion index was calculated for each public chain from normalized within-repertoire ranks of inferred template counts. In a later analysis, generation probabilities were computed with a VDJ recombination model fitted to out-of-frame rearrangements, and the resulting probabilities were checked against IGoR. In a later analysis, hypergeometric tests were used to score TCR-TCR, TCR-HLA and TCR-CMV co-occurrence, with a repertoire-size bias correction applied to TCR pairs. A later analysis estimated false discovery rates by permuting HLA or CMV assignments 20 times. In a later analysis, co-occurring TCRs were grouped using DBSCAN, and TCRdist sequence similarity was added for clustering within HLA-allele-positive subsets. For co-occurrence clustering, repertoires with fewer than 30,000 or more than 120,000 public chains were excluded, along with about five repertoires with anomalous nucleotide sharing. Here the immuneACCESS table is served through TCRdb, limited to in-frame sequences with V and J called. Missing clones are a known gap in these copies; in checked studies unresolved V genes cover under half, and the rest lacks a known reason. V and J calls plus clone size are reproduced from that table; the DNA served to infer D and trimming. The sample table contains 150,000 to 200,000 clones; only one count was recorded for 80% to 85% of them. 2% to 2.5% of the sample goes to the ten largest clones.

Results and caveats for the whole study, not just this receptor: CMV serostatus was the only immune exposure information available for the cohort. Several of the top co-occurrence clusters appeared to be linked to parvovirus B19, influenza, CMV and Epstein-Barr virus, according to a later analysis. The authors suggested that the approach could potentially be extended to other disease states and immunological phenotypes. Presence/absence analyses assumed roughly uniform sequencing depth across donors, an assumption that may not hold. Because HLA typing was unavailable for some donors at each locus, only the typed subset was used in association tests. A further reported finding was that TCR beta sequences accurately predicted the HLA-A and HLA-B alleles for most subjects in the first cohort. An earlier analysis of several hundred of the donors showed that most TCR beta V segments appeared in productive rearrangements either about 90% or about 30% of the time, which broadly matched IMGT annotations. In vitro tests confirmed that a few of the cytomegalovirus-associated TCR beta chains recognize cytomegalovirus antigens. A group of highly shared sequence variants was considered likely to be a technical artifact of the sequencing pipeline. A later genetic analysis associated a missense DCLRE1C variant with V-gene and J-gene trimming of TCR beta chains, and an independent cohort replicated the association. A later analysis found that TCR association rates varied across HLA loci, with DRB1 alleles showing the most associated TCRs and HLA-C alleles the fewest. In the study, 150 to 200 TCR beta chains were listed as associated with cytomegalovirus. Across donors, most TCR sequences were observed very rarely, whereas some public TCRs were present in many individuals. The 87-base-pair reads could not distinguish some IMGT-functional V segments, including TRBV6-2 and TRBV6-3, so those segments were excluded. The cohort was sequenced for TCR beta chains only, and without alpha or paired-chain data the features that could be detected were limited. Roughly 17 rarely observed V segments, including chromosome 9 orphons, were excluded from the earlier analysis of several hundred of the donors because counts were too low. Compared with the 666-donor mean, donors in an Asian-associated ancestry cluster had fewer N-insertions in productive TCRs, according to a later genetic analysis. Linkage disequilibrium might explain the correlated functional status among segregating V segments, but an unknown experimental factor could not be excluded. In a later analysis, 16,951 TCR beta sequences were associated with specific HLA alleles at a false discovery rate of 0.05. In a later analysis, most CMV-associated TCR beta chains were found to appear HLA-restricted, with HLA associations seemingly driven largely by CMV exposure. A later analysis found that HLA-associated TCR beta chains were more clonally expanded and had lower generation probabilities than equally common non-associated chains. When HLA alleles, especially DR and DQ, strongly co-occurred, TCR associations were difficult to assign to individual alleles. The classifier was reported to diagnose cytomegalovirus status with high specificity and sensitivity in both the original and validation cohorts.

The cohort comprised around 690 healthy bone marrow donors. Cohort members were all nominally healthy when sampled, although unrecorded immune exposures were likely present. The donor was CMV seronegative and belonged to the group of around 350 seronegative cohort members. A peripheral blood sample was collected from each donor, and TCR beta sequencing was performed on peripheral blood mononuclear cells. Genomic DNA extraction from the blood cell samples was performed with the Qiagen DNeasy Blood Extraction Kit. In the germline V gene, CDR1 corresponds to MDHEN and CDR2 to SYDVKM. The CDR3 covers 16 residues, taking in both the cysteine and the phenylalanine. Left in the record is the CDR3 DNA by itself, 48 bases read in frame from the first base. Here V drops 0 bases and J drops 4 bases, and the junction holds 8 bases not matched to any gene.

The sequenced sample was PBMCs. This receptor was obtained from a woman in her twenties or thirties in good health and CMV-seronegative. Recombination connected TRBV28 to TRBJ2-5; 7 nucleotides in the junction match TRBD1. The CDR3 reads as follows: CASSLWTGTQRETQYF. Here is the DNA: TGTGCCAGCAGTTTATGGACAGGGACCCAACGAGAGACCCAGTACTTC.